These 22 T cell receptor beta chains were sequenced from one sample in a study of response to subunit inactivated influenza vaccine. TCRdb re-derived calls from the RT-PCR reads in MiXCR, one entry per CDR3 protein. The sample consists of around 580,000 distinct CDR3 sequences, 14% of them appearing once. Here the sequenced sample was PBMCs from blood, taken roughly 13 days after vaccination. The receptors derive from a man in his forties or fifties who received an inactivated influenza vaccine.

V is TRBV29-1 and J is TRBJ2-1, with TRBD2 matching 14 bases. The CDR3 has 18 residues. The ends lost 6 bases at V and 0 bases at J; junction bases unmatched: 10. Per germline, CDR1 SQVTM and CDR2 ANQGSEA. CDR3 nucleotides: TGCAGCGTAAAAAAAGGGACTAGCGGGAGTAGCTCCTACAATGAGCAGTTCTTC. This sequence encodes CSVKKGTSGSSSYNEQFF.

The rearrangement uses TRBV2 and TRBJ2-2; no clear D gene. Looked up from germline, CDR1 is SNHLY and CDR2 is FYNNEI. V dropped 7 bases and J dropped 2 bases, with 11 bases sitting between them. This CDR3 region has 14 residues. The CDR3 loop is CASKTRINTGELFF. CDR3 sequence (DNA): TGTGCCAGCAAAACTCGGATCAACACCGGGGAGCTGTTTTTT.

The genes are TRBV10-3 and TRBJ2-7; 10 bases line up with TRBD1. The germline CDR1 and CDR2 sequences are ENHRY and SYGVKD. V trimming: 0 bases; J trimming: 5 bases; junction bases outside the gene matches: 7. CDR3 length: 16 amino acids. The DNA for the CDR3 is TGTGCCATCAGTGAGTCGGGGGGACAGGGGTCAAACGAGCAGTACTTC. It yields the protein CAISESGGQGSNEQYF.

The sample holds many counts of this clonotype. This chain connects TRBV5-1 to TRBJ2-7; unclear D gene. Germline values: CDR1 SGHRS, CDR2 YFSETQ. The CDR3 contains 13 residues. V lost 4 bases and J 0 bases, leaving 8 bases between the germline ends. The CDR3 coding sequence is TGCGCCAGCAGCCGAGACATCTCCTACGAGCAGTACTTC. The encoded protein is CASSRDISYEQYF.

This clonotype was observed at least ten times. V is TRBV15 and J is TRBJ1-1; D gene uncertain. V lost 3 bases, J lost 4 bases, and 9 bases lay in between. Looked up from germline, CDR1 is LNHNV and CDR2 is YYDKDF (reference sequence). The CDR3 is 13 residues long. CDR3 coding DNA: TGTGCCACCAGCAGCCTAGTTAGCACTGAAGCTTTCTTT. Translation gives CATSSLVSTEAFF.

This clonotype appeared a few times. The V gene is TRBV30, the J gene TRBJ2-7; D is unresolved. Germline V gene sequence: CDR1 GTSNPN, CDR2 SVGIG (reference sequence). The CDR3 has 14 amino acids. The V gene lost 0 bases and the J gene lost 6 bases, with 15 bases spanning the gap. CDR3 bases: TGTGCCTGGAGTGTAGGGCAGGTTGTCAGCGAGCAGTACTTC. Its protein product is CAWSVGQVVSEQYF.

V is TRBV30 and J is TRBJ1-2, with 7 nucleotides matching TRBD1. Losses at the gene ends were 3 bases for V and 3 bases for J; bases not matched to a gene: 4. Germline CDR1 and CDR2: GTSNPN and SVGIG (reference sequence). This CDR3 region has 13 residues. CDR3 amino acids: CAWRGGGDYGYTF. The CDR3, as DNA: TGTGCCTGGAGAGGAGGGGGCGACTATGGCTACACCTTC.

This clonotype showed up just a few times. The CDR3 sequence: CSAIGRTGGVETQYF. The CDR3 DNA reads as TGCAGTGCTATCGGCAGGACAGGGGGCGTGGAGACCCAGTACTTC. The chain uses TRBV20-1 and TRBJ2-5; TRBD1 agrees at 11 bases. Germline trimming cut 4 bases from V and 5 bases from J; bases unmatched to any gene: 9. There are 15 residues in the CDR3. Germline V gene data show CDR1 as DFQATT and CDR2 as SNEGSKA (reference sequence).

V and J are TRBV7-2 and TRBJ2-6; D perhaps matches TRBD1 (5 bases). The germline V and J ends were trimmed by 2 bases and 0 bases, with 11 bases remaining between them. Germline values: CDR1 SGHTA, CDR2 FQGNSA. CDR3 length: 17 residues. CDR3 protein: CASSLKGVDSGANVLTF. The CDR3 region has the DNA TGTGCCAGCAGCTTAAAAGGGGTCGACTCTGGGGCCAACGTCCTGACTTTC.

This clonotype was recorded a few times. The chain uses TRBV20-1 and TRBJ2-3, with D maybe TRBD2 (7 bases). The CDR3 sequence is 15 residues long. V lost 6 bases and J 2 bases, leaving 18 bases between the germline ends. The germline gives CDR1 DFQATT, CDR2 SNEGSKA (reference sequence). CDR3 sequence: CSASGAGAYTDTQYF. CDR3 sequence (DNA): TGCAGTGCGAGTGGGGCGGGGGCGTACACAGATACGCAGTATTTT.

The table lists this clonotype with a few counts. V usage is TRBV11-2 and J usage is TRBJ2-5; D is undetermined. Trimming took off 0 bases at V and 5 bases at J, with 4 bases between the two ends. From germline, CDR1 is SGHAT and CDR2 FQNNGV. The CDR3 has 12 amino acids. The CDR3 reads CASSLDMETQYF. The CDR3 DNA sequence: TGTGCCAGCAGCTTAGATATGGAGACCCAGTACTTC.

This clonotype showed up just a few times. The genes are TRBV15 and TRBJ1-5, with 7 nucleotides matching TRBD1. CDR1 LNHNV and CDR2 YYDKDF come from the germline V gene (reference sequence). This CDR3 has 12 residues. After removal of 8 bases from V and 6 bases from J, the junction contained 4 bases not matched to a gene. The CDR3 region is CATGQAGQPQHF. The CDR3 nucleotides are TGTGCCACCGGACAGGCGGGTCAGCCCCAGCATTTT.

This sequence joins TRBV14 and TRBJ2-1; unclear D gene. Trimming took off 4 bases at V and 4 bases at J, with 17 bases between the two ends. Germline CDR1 and CDR2: SGHDN and FVKESK. This CDR3 has 16 amino acids. The CDR3 DNA reads TGTGCCAGCAGCCGCACCCCGCCGGGTGCTTACAATGAGCAGTTCTTC. It codes for CASSRTPPGAYNEQFF.

This clonotype has more than one count but fewer than ten. CDR3 nucleotides: TGTGCCAGCAGCTTACGGCAGACTACCACCGGGGAGCTGTTTTTT. Protein sequence: CASSLRQTTTGELFF. This chain joins TRBV7-2 and TRBJ2-2; TRBD2 might be the D (5 bases). This CDR3 is built from 15 residues. Germline lookup yields CDR1 SGHTA and CDR2 FQGNSA. Trimming removed 2 bases at V and 4 bases at J, with 11 bases between.

The V call is TRBV7-9, the J call TRBJ2-7; TRBD1 matches 8 bases. CDR1 and CDR2 (germline): SEHNR, FQNEAQ (reference sequence). The CDR3 sequence is 16 residues long. The V segment lost 3 bases and the J segment 5 bases; nucleotides outside the gene matches: 12. CDR3 DNA sequence: TGTGCCAGCAGCTTCGGACAGGGATTAAGGATCCACGAGCAGTACTTC. It codes for CASSFGQGLRIHEQYF. The full variable domain, its missing parts supplied by reference TRBV7-9 and TRBJ2-7, is DTGVSQNPRHKITKRGQNVTFRCDPISEHNRLYWYRQTLGQGPEFLTYFQNEAQLEKSRLLSDRFSAERPKGSFSTLEIQRTEQGDSAMYLCASSFGQGLRIHEQYFGPGTRLTVT.

The chain couples TRBV5-6 to TRBJ1-3; no definite D call. V dropped 0 bases and J dropped 0 bases, with 7 bases sitting between them. The CDR3 loop spans 15 amino acids. Germline V gives CDR1 SGHDT, CDR2 YYEEEE. DNA of the CDR3: TGTGCCAGCAGCTTGGCCGGGGTCTCTGGAAACACCATATATTTT. This gives the protein CASSLAGVSGNTIYF.

In this sample, this clonotype turned up many times. This rearrangement joins TRBV5-5 to TRBJ2-2; D unresolved. V was trimmed by 0 bases and J by 7 bases, leaving 4 bases between them. The germline V gene encodes CDR1 SGHKS and CDR2 YYEKEE (reference sequence). This CDR3 spans 12 amino acids. The CDR3 protein is CASSLAIGELFF. The CDR3 nucleotides read TGTGCCAGCAGCTTGGCCATCGGGGAGCTGTTTTTT. The variable domain in full, with the rest retrieved from reference TRBV5-5 and TRBJ2-2, is DAGVTQSPTHLIKTRGQQVTLRCSPISGHKSVSWYQQVLGQGPQFIFQYYEKEERGRGNFPDRFSARQFPNYSSELNVNALLLGDSALYLCASSLAIGELFFGEGSRLTVL.

The genes are TRBV5-1 and TRBJ2-2; 11 bases line up with TRBD1. Germline V gives CDR1 SGHRS, CDR2 YFSETQ. The junction had 5 bases not matched to a gene; V was cut back by 4 bases and J by 6 bases. The CDR3 runs to 15 residues. In nucleotides, the CDR3 is TGCGCCAGCAGCCAAGGGACAGGGGGACCCGGGGAGCTGTTTTTT. Translated, it gives CASSQGTGGPGELFF.

V is TRBV20-1 and J is TRBJ1-2; D is ambiguous. The CDR3 is made up of 13 amino acids. In germline, CDR1 is DFQATT, CDR2 SNEGSKA (reference sequence). DNA of the CDR3: TGCATCGGCTATCGCCCAGCTAACTATGGCTACACCTTC. It translates to CIGYRPANYGYTF.

The chain employs TRBV12-3 or TRBV12-4 and TRBJ2-2, with a possible D match to TRBD2 (6 bases). V lost 4 bases and J 5 bases, leaving 17 bases between the germline ends. This CDR3 has 16 amino acids. The CDR3 nucleotides read TGTGCCAGCAGTTCCCCCCGGGGGAGTACAACCGGGGAGCTGTTTTTT. Translation: CASSSPRGSTTGELFF.

The chain couples TRBV5-1 to TRBJ2-1; 7 bases agree with TRBD2. CDR3 length: 15 residues. V was clipped by 4 bases and J by 7 bases; unmatched bases: 11. The germline V gene has CDR1 SGHRS and CDR2 YFSETQ. CDR3 coding DNA: TGCGCCAGCAGCATGGGGGGGAGTACACTTAATGAGCAGTTCTTC. Translating it yields CASSMGGSTLNEQFF. Filled out from reference TRBV5-1 and TRBJ2-1, the complete variable domain reads KAGVTQTPRYLIKTRGQQVTLSCSPISGHRSVSWYQQTPGQGLQFLFEYFSETQRNKGNFPGRFSGRQFSNSRSEMNVSTLELGDSALYLCASSMGGSTLNEQFFGPGTRLTVL.

The chain employs TRBV20-1 and TRBJ2-5; D remains ambiguous. Trimming took off 0 bases at V and 5 bases at J, with 13 bases between the two ends. The germline CDR1 and CDR2 sequences are DFQATT and SNEGSKA (reference sequence). The CDR3 is 14 residues long. This CDR3 is CSARDWSSAETQYF. The CDR3 region has the DNA TGCAGTGCTAGAGATTGGTCGAGCGCCGAGACCCAGTACTTC.